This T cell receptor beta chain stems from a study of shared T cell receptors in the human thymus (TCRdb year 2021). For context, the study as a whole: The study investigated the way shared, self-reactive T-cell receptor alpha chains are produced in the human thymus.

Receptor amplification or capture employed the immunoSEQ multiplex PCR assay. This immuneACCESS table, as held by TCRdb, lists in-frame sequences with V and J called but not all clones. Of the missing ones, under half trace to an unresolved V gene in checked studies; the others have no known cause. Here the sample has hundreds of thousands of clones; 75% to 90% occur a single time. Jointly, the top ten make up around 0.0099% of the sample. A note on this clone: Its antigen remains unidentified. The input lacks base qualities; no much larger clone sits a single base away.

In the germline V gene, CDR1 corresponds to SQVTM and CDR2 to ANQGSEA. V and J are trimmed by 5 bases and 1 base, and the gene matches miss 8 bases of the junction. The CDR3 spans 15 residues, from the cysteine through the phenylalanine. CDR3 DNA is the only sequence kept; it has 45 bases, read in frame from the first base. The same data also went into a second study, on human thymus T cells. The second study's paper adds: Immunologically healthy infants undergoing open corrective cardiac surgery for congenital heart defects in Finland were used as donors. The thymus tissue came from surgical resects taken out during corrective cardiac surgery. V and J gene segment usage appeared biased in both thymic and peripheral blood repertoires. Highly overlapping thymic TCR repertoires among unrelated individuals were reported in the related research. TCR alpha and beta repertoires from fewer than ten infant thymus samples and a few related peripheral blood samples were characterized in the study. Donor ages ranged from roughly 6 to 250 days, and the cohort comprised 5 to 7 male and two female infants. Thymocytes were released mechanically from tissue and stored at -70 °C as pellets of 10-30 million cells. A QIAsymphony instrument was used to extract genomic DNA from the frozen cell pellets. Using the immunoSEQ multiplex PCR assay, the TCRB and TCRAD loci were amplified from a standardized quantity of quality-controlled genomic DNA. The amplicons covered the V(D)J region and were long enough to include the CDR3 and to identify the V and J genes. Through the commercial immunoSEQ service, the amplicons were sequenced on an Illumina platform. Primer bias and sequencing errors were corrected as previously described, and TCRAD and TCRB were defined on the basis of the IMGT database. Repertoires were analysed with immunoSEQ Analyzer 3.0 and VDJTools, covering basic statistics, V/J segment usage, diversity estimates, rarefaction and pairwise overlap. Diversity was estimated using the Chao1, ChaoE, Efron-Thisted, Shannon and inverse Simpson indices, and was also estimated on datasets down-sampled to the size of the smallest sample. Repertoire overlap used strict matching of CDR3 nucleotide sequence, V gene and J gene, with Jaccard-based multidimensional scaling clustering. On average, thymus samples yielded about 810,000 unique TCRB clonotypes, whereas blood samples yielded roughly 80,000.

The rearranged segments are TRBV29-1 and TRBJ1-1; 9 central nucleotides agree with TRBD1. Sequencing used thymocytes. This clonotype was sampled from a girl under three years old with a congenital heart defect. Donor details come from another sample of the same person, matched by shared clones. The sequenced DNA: TGCAGCGTTCAGAAGCACAGGGGGCGGAACACTGAAGCTTTCTTT. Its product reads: CSVQKHRGRNTEAFF.